This T cell receptor beta chain comes out of a study of T cells after yellow fever vaccination. TCRdb fed the 5' RACE reads into MiXCR, producing one record per CDR3 protein. The sample carries more than 55,000 distinct CDR3 sequences, 6.5% to 9% recorded once. Germline V gene data show CDR1 as LGHDT and CDR2 as YNNKEL (reference sequence). The V end was cut by 6 bases, the J end by 6 bases, with 8 bases between. The CDR3 extends over 12 amino acids. There are many counts of this clonotype. The sequence came from a man between 25 and 39 years old who received the YFV17D yellow fever vaccine. The sequencing here drew on CD8+ T cells sorted from PBMCs, taken 15 days after the yellow fever booster vaccination. The rearrangement uses TRBV3-1 and TRBJ2-2; D is ambiguous. Here the CDR3 reads CASRVGAGELFF. The CDR3, as DNA: TGTGCCAGCAGGGTGGGCGCCGGGGAGCTGTTTTTT.